These 29 T cell receptor beta chains share one sample of origin, sequenced in a study of blood T cell repertoires in COVID-19 (dated by TCRdb to the early 2020s). Library prep was done by the immunoSEQ multiplex PCR assay. Imported from immuneACCESS, the table was reduced by TCRdb to in-frame sequences with V and J called. These copies leave out some clones; in studies compared against another copy, an unresolved V gene accounts for under half, and the cause of the remainder is not known. In this sample the table shows about 200,000 clones, around four fifths of which occur a single time. Of the sample, 15% is held by the ten largest clones. The sequenced sample was PBMCs or T cells enriched from blood (not recorded which). The receptors shown here come from a man aged 40-50 years who had recovered from COVID-19.

This clone was counted a single time. The chain employs TRBV30 and TRBJ2-7; D possibly corresponds to TRBD1 (5 bases). The germline gives CDR1 GTSNPN, CDR2 SVGIG (reference sequence). Trimming removed 3 bases at V and 4 bases at J, with 13 bases between. The CDR3 is 13 amino acids. The chain's CDR3 is CAWSQGVGYEQYF. The CDR3 region has the DNA TGTGCCTGGAGCCAAGGGGTTGGGTACGAGCAGTACTTC.

The chain combines TRBV30 with TRBJ1-2; TRBD1 is a possible D gene (5 bases). The V gene lost 4 bases and the J gene lost 2 bases, with 20 bases spanning the gap. This CDR3 region has 16 residues. Germline CDR1 is GTSNPN and CDR2 is SVGIG (reference sequence). The CDR3 here is CAWNKGPERGNYGYTF. The CDR3 DNA is TGTGCCTGGAATAAGGGTCCCGAAAGGGGAAACTATGGCTACACCTTC.

This clone was seen a handful of times. The chain has TRBV7-2 and TRBJ1-5; tentatively, D is TRBD1 (5 bases). The germline gives CDR1 SGHTA, CDR2 FQGNSA. V gave up 5 bases and J gave up 4 bases, with 9 bases separating them. The CDR3 covers 13 residues. This chain's CDR3 is CASSQGRNQPQHF. The CDR3 region has the DNA TGTGCCAGCAGCCAGGGTCGAAATCAGCCCCAGCATTTT.

The chain carries TRBV15 and TRBJ1-5; no definite D call. This CDR3 is built from 16 residues. V lost 0 bases and J lost 5, with 14 bases in between. Germline-derived CDR1 and CDR2 are LNHNV and YYDKDF (reference sequence). The CDR3 reads CATSRDRIGGYQPQHF. CDR3 in DNA: TGTGCCACCAGCAGAGATAGGATTGGCGGGTATCAGCCCCAGCATTTT.

This clone showed up just a few times. The V and J genes are TRBV24-1 and TRBJ2-3; 8 nucleotides match TRBD2. Germline trimming cut 5 bases from V and 5 bases from J; bases unmatched to any gene: 8. CDR3 length: 15 amino acids. Germline V gene data show CDR1 as KGHDR and CDR2 as SFDVKD. CDR3 bases: TGTGCCACCAGTGGGAGTAGCGGGAAGTTAGATACGCAGTATTTT. Translation: CATSGSSGKLDTQYF.

The CDR3 DNA reads as TGTGCCAGTAGTCCCCTACAGGGATCACCCCTCCACTTT. It codes for CASSPLQGSPLHF. The V and J genes are TRBV19 and TRBJ1-6, with D possibly TRBD1 on 6 matching bases. This CDR3 comprises 13 residues. Trimming removed 5 bases at V and 10 bases at J, with 12 bases between. The germline V gene has CDR1 LNHDA and CDR2 SQIVND (reference sequence). The variable domain in full, with the rest retrieved from reference TRBV19 and TRBJ1-6, is DGGITQSPKYLFRKEGQNVTLSCEQNLNHDAMYWYRQDPGQGLRLIYYSQIVNDFQKGDIAEGYSVSREKKESFPLTVTSAQKNPTAFYLCASSPLQGSPLHFGNGTRLTVT.

The sample holds one count of this clone. The chain couples TRBV5-6 to TRBJ1-5; weak D call: TRBD1 (5 bases). This CDR3 region has 14 residues. The V and J ends lost 2 bases and 8 bases respectively, with 14 bases between them. CDR1 and CDR2 (germline): SGHDT, YYEEEE. CDR3 loop: CASSFQGEVKPQHF. Written as DNA, the CDR3 is TGTGCCAGCAGCTTTCAGGGCGAAGTCAAGCCCCAGCATTTT.

V is TRBV9 and J is TRBJ1-2; 7 bases are shared with TRBD1. The V gene end was trimmed by 6 bases and the J gene end by 4 bases; junction bases not matched to a gene: 6. This CDR3 region has 13 residues. Germline V lookup: CDR1 SGDLS, CDR2 YYNGEE. The CDR3: CASTLQGSYGYTF. DNA for the CDR3: TGTGCCAGCACATTACAGGGGTCCTATGGCTACACCTTC.

This clone has a handful of counts. The chain employs TRBV11-3 and TRBJ1-1; tentatively, D is TRBD1 (6 bases). CDR3 length equals 14 residues. Looked up from germline, CDR1 is SGHNT and CDR2 is YENEEA. Between the trimmed V and J ends, which lost 4 bases and 4 bases, there was a span of 13 bases. In DNA form, the CDR3 reads TGTGCCAGCAGCTCCGGACAGTGGGCCACTGAAGCTTTCTTT. Amino acids: CASSSGQWATEAFF.

This clone has only one observation. The chain carries TRBV7-3 and TRBJ1-2; 8 nucleotides line up with TRBD1. Germline V gene data show CDR1 as SGHTA and CDR2 as FQGTGA. This CDR3 has 12 residues. Germline trimming cut 4 bases from V and 8 bases from J; bases unmatched to any gene: 3. This CDR3 reads CASSSTGDGYTF. Here the CDR3 DNA reads TGTGCCAGCAGCTCGACAGGGGACGGCTACACCTTC.

The rearrangement uses TRBV28 and TRBJ1-6; 9 bases are a match to TRBD1. The V segment lost 2 bases and the J segment 10 bases; nucleotides outside the gene matches: 6. The CDR3 length is 15 residues. The germline V gene encodes CDR1 MDHEN and CDR2 SYDVKM. The CDR3 region is CASSLGDRDGSPLHF. The CDR3 DNA follows: TGTGCCAGCAGTTTAGGGGACAGGGACGGCTCACCCCTCCACTTT.

This CDR3 is CAIKTSGTYEQYF. CDR3 bases: TGTGCCATCAAGACTAGCGGGACCTACGAGCAGTACTTC. The chain is built from TRBV10-3 and TRBJ2-7, with 11 nucleotides matching TRBD2. The germline V gene has CDR1 ENHRY and CDR2 SYGVKD. Losses at the gene ends were 7 bases for V and 2 bases for J; bases not matched to a gene: 1. The CDR3 has 13 residues.

The V gene is TRBV5-1, the J gene TRBJ2-5; weak D call: TRBD1 (7 bases). Germline V lookup: CDR1 SGHRS, CDR2 YFSETQ. Trimming took off 6 bases at V and 5 bases at J, with 14 bases between the two ends. The CDR3 has 13 amino acids. The CDR3: CASNTGEAETQYF. The CDR3 DNA is TGCGCCAGCAATACAGGGGAGGCGGAGACCCAGTACTTC.

The rearrangement links TRBV25-1 to TRBJ2-7; possibly TRBD2 for D (5 bases). V was pared by 4 bases and J by 7 bases, with 8 bases between. The CDR3 has 11 residues. Germline V gene data show CDR1 as MGHDK and CDR2 as SYGVNS. The CDR3 coding sequence is TGTGCCAGCAGTGTCCGGGGAGAGCAGTACTTC. This translates into CASSVRGEQYF.

The chain employs TRBV5-1 and TRBJ1-1; 8 bases agree with TRBD1. Germline loops: CDR1 SGHRS, CDR2 YFSETQ. The CDR3 runs 18 residues. With 4 bases clipped from V and 1 base from J, the junction kept 15 bases outside the gene matches. CDR3 DNA: TGCGCCAGCAGCCTCAGACCCGGGACAGGCTATGCGAACACTGAAGCTTTCTTT. It specifies CASSLRPGTGYANTEAFF.

The chain has TRBV5-1 and TRBJ2-3; weak D call: TRBD2 (6 bases). Germline V gene lookup returns CDR1 SGHRS and CDR2 YFSETQ. V lost 1 base to trimming and J lost 5 bases, with 14 bases between them. The CDR3 runs to 15 residues. CDR3 bases: TGCGCCAGCAGCTTGAACGCGGGATTAAAAGATACGCAGTATTTT. It specifies CASSLNAGLKDTQYF.

CDR3 loop: CASNPQASYNSPLHF. In nucleotides, the CDR3 is TGTGCCAGCAACCCCCAGGCCTCCTATAATTCACCCCTCCACTTT. V gene TRBV2 combines with J gene TRBJ1-6; D gene unclear. Trimming removed 7 bases at V and 0 bases at J, with 10 bases between. The CDR3 covers 15 residues. The germline V gene has CDR1 SNHLY and CDR2 FYNNEI.

V usage is TRBV19 and J usage is TRBJ1-5; 8 nucleotides agree with TRBD1. Germline lookup yields CDR1 LNHDA and CDR2 SQIVND (reference sequence). CDR3 size: 17 residues. The junction had 10 bases not matched to a gene; V was cut back by 1 base and J by 5 bases. This chain's CDR3 is CASSIVSGTGQHQPQHF. CDR3 DNA sequence: TGTGCCAGTAGTATAGTATCCGGGACAGGCCAACATCAGCCCCAGCATTTT.

The chain joins TRBV5-5 to TRBJ2-2, with TRBD2 matching over 10 bases. Germline CDR1 is SGHKS and CDR2 is YYEKEE (reference sequence). The CDR3 extends over 16 amino acids. V shed 4 bases and J 6 bases; nucleotides not matched to a gene: 9. The CDR3: CASSTGIAGGPGELFF. The DNA for the CDR3 is TGTGCCAGCAGCACCGGAATAGCGGGAGGACCCGGGGAGCTGTTTTTT.

The chain links TRBV5-1 to TRBJ2-5; 9 positions agree with TRBD2. CDR3 size: 18 residues. V shed 3 bases and J 1 base; nucleotides not matched to a gene: 13. Germline V gene data show CDR1 as SGHRS and CDR2 as YFSETQ. For the CDR3, the DNA is TGCGCCAGCAGCTCCTCACAGGCTAGCGGGGCCCTCCAAGAGACCCAGTACTTC. Translated, it gives CASSSSQASGALQETQYF.

Only one count was recorded for this clone. The chain is built from TRBV5-1 and TRBJ1-1; maybe TRBD1 (5 bases). Germline V gives CDR1 SGHRS, CDR2 YFSETQ. Trimming left V 4 bases short and J 3 bases short, with 13 bases between. This CDR3 spans 14 amino acids. CDR3 coding DNA: TGCGCCAGCAGCGCGATGCGGGGGGACACTGAAGCTTTCTTT. Translating gives CASSAMRGDTEAFF.

CDR3 residues: CAWSVLSLYNEQFF. The CDR3 DNA reads as TGTGCCTGGAGTGTACTTTCCCTCTACAATGAGCAGTTCTTC. The chain links TRBV30 to TRBJ2-1; no clear D. Germline V CDR1 and CDR2: GTSNPN, SVGIG (reference sequence). This CDR3 is built from 14 residues. Trimming pared 0 bases from V and 3 bases from J, leaving 9 bases between.

This clone was observed once. The chain recombines TRBV24-1 with TRBJ2-5; TRBD1 matches at 12 bases. Germline V gene sequence: CDR1 KGHDR, CDR2 SFDVKD. The trim removed 4 bases at V and 5 bases at J, leaving 4 bases unmatched. The CDR3 has 15 residues. In DNA, the CDR3 is TGTGCCACCAGTGACCGGGACAGGGGGCGTGAGACCCAGTACTTC. This sequence encodes CATSDRDRGRETQYF.

The rearrangement uses TRBV28 and TRBJ2-5, with 7 bases identical to TRBD2. The CDR3 is 16 residues long. The trim removed 2 bases at V and 7 bases at J, leaving 13 bases unmatched. The germline CDR1 and CDR2 sequences are MDHEN and SYDVKM. The CDR3 DNA reads as TGTGCCAGCAGTTTAGCCAGGGCTAGCGGTAGTGGGACCCAGTACTTC. Amino acid sequence: CASSLARASGSGTQYF. The variable domain in full, completed from reference TRBV28 and TRBJ2-5, reads DVKVTQSSRYLVKRTGEKVFLECVQDMDHENMFWYRQDPGLGLRLIYFSYDVKMKEKGDIPEGYSVSREKKERFSLILESASTNQTSMYLCASSLARASGSGTQYFGPGTRLLVL.

This chain connects TRBV6-5 to TRBJ1-6; no clear D gene. The V end lost 6 bases, the J end lost 6 bases, and 12 bases lay between the germline ends. This CDR3 is 14 amino acids long. Germline loops: CDR1 MNHEY, CDR2 SVGAGI. The CDR3 region has the DNA TGTGCCAGCAGCCAGAGGAGTTCTAATTCACCCCTCCACTTT. Translated, it gives CASSQRSSNSPLHF.

J is TRBJ2-1 and V is TRBV7-3; TRBD1 matches at 7 bases. The CDR3 spans 14 residues. With V trimmed by 5 bases and J by 5 bases, 6 bases remained unmatched. Germline V gene lookup returns CDR1 SGHTA and CDR2 FQGTGA. CDR3 in amino acids: CASSPDRDDNEQFF. The CDR3 DNA follows: TGTGCCAGCAGCCCCGACAGGGATGACAATGAGCAGTTCTTC.

In DNA, the CDR3 is TGTGCCAGCAGCTTAAGTTCAGTGTATAATTCACCCCTCCACTTT. The encoded protein is CASSLSSVYNSPLHF. V and J are TRBV7-3 and TRBJ1-6, with D unresolved. Trimming pared 1 base from V and 4 bases from J, leaving 8 bases between. The CDR3 runs to 15 residues. Germline loops: CDR1 SGHTA, CDR2 FQGTGA.

This rearrangement joins TRBV7-9 to TRBJ2-1, with D possibly being TRBD2 (6 bases). V shed 3 bases and J shed 8 bases, with 14 bases lying between them. The CDR3 has 14 residues. CDR1 and CDR2 (germline): SEHNR, FQNEAQ (reference sequence). The CDR3 DNA reads as TGTGCCAGCAGCTTCCCGGCAGGGAGGTATGAGCAGTTCTTC. It codes for CASSFPAGRYEQFF.

This chain links TRBV3-1 (or the pseudogene TRBV3-2) with TRBJ1-4; D is perhaps TRBD1 (6 bases). Between the trimmed V and J ends, which lost 4 bases and 7 bases, there was a span of 16 bases. Per germline, CDR1 LGHDT and CDR2 YNNKEL (reference sequence). The CDR3 is 15 amino acids. The CDR3 coding sequence is TGTGCCAGCAGCCCCGGGGGGGCGAGGGGTGAAAAACTGTTTTTT. Translating gives CASSPGGARGEKLFF.